This TCR beta chain was captured in a study of blood T cell repertoires in COVID-19. Study in general: Italy, Spain and the United States were the sources of the convalescent and acute COVID-19 samples. T cells, B-cell-depleted T cells, or PBMCs provided the cDNA or gDNA that served as material.

Patients of the Seattle cohort, enrolled during active infection, were followed longitudinally. Per the original data handling: Reference gene primers were amplified, and this amplification served to estimate nucleated cell counts. Measured with immunoSEQ multiplex PCR; TCRdb has only the in-frame clones, and not every one. That table gives V, J and clone size, and the DNA gave D and trimming. The repertoire includes fewer than 95,000 clones, around two thirds of them detected once, and 3.9% sits in the top ten. The CDR3 runs to 19 residues. Looked up from germline, CDR1 is LGHDT and CDR2 is YNNKEL (reference sequence). The V end was cut by 0 bases, the J end by 4 bases, with 21 bases between.

The chain employs TRBV3-1 (or the pseudogene TRBV3-2) and TRBJ2-2; possibly TRBD1 for D (6 bases). This sequence was found in a man aged 65-85 years with COVID-19, enrolled during active disease. The sample comprised peripheral blood. The CDR3 spells CASSQDRAGAFSVTGELFF. Here the CDR3 DNA reads TGTGCCAGCAGCCAAGATCGGGCAGGGGCGTTTTCGGTCACCGGGGAGCTGTTTTTT.